Below are 28 T cell receptor beta chains sequenced from a single sample in a study of blood T cells in healthy people across ages. The use of a sample-barcoded 5' primer and a J-beta primer mix characterized a second PCR of 7 to 11 cycles. TCRdb re-called the 5' RACE reads through MiXCR, storing one row per CDR3 protein. The sample carries 1.5 million to 2 million distinct CDR3 sequences, around 48% recorded once. The material sequenced was blood. Source of these receptors: a woman between 40 and 55 years old in good health.

The chain couples TRBV7-9 to TRBJ2-1; tentatively, D is TRBD2 (6 bases). The germline V and J ends were trimmed by 5 bases and 4 bases, with 15 bases remaining between them. This CDR3 spans 15 amino acids. The V gene's germline CDR1 is SEHNR and CDR2 FQNEAQ (reference sequence). The CDR3, as DNA: TGTGCCAGCAGCATGGCGGGGTTAGATTACAATGAGCAGTTCTTC. It codes for CASSMAGLDYNEQFF.

The chain joins TRBV2 to TRBJ2-3; possibly TRBD1 or TRBD2 for D (5 bases each). The length of the CDR3 is 15 residues. Germline CDR1 is SNHLY and CDR2 is FYNNEI. V dropped 4 bases and J dropped 3 bases, with 14 bases sitting between them. The CDR3, as DNA: TGTGCCAGCAGTGGGGCTGGGACCGCTACAGATACGCAGTATTTT. Its translation: CASSGAGTATDTQYF.

The rearrangement links TRBV6-2 or TRBV6-3 to TRBJ2-7; 9 positions match TRBD1. V lost 4 bases, J lost 3 bases, and 7 bases stayed unmatched. Germline V gene lookup returns CDR1 MNHEY and CDR2 SVGEGT. The CDR3 has 15 amino acids. The CDR3 DNA reads TGTGCCAGCAGTTCCCTGGGACAGGGTGTCTACGAGCAGTACTTC. Translation: CASSSLGQGVYEQYF.

The J gene is TRBJ2-7, the V gene TRBV4-2; no firm D call. With 3 bases removed from V and 2 bases from J, the gap between germline ends came to 11 bases. Germline V gene lookup returns CDR1 LGHNA and CDR2 YNFKEQ. CDR3 length: 14 amino acids. This chain's CDR3 is CASSQDPPAYEQYF. In nucleotides, the CDR3 is TGTGCCAGCAGCCAGGACCCCCCAGCCTACGAGCAGTACTTC.

CDR3 amino acids: CASSQAVGPYEQYF. The CDR3, as DNA: TGTGCCAGCAGCCAAGCAGTGGGGCCCTACGAGCAGTACTTC. The chain couples TRBV14 to TRBJ2-7, with D possibly TRBD1 on 5 matching bases. The germline gives CDR1 SGHDN, CDR2 FVKESK. This CDR3 comprises 14 residues. Trimming cost V 1 base and J 2 bases, with 9 bases left between them. The complete variable domain, with remaining parts taken from reference TRBV14 and TRBJ2-7, reads EAGVTQFPSHSVIEKGQTVTLRCDPISGHDNLYWYRRVMGKEIKFLLHFVKESKQDESGMPNNRFLAERTGGTYSTLKVQPAELEDSGVYFCASSQAVGPYEQYFGPGTRLTVT.

The CDR3 here is CATSRQGAGDTQYF. Written as DNA, the CDR3 is TGTGCCACCAGCAGACAGGGGGCGGGAGATACGCAGTATTTT. The chain has TRBV15 and TRBJ2-3; TRBD1 aligns across 8 bases. Germline CDR1 is LNHNV and CDR2 is YYDKDF (reference sequence). CDR3 length equals 14 residues. V trimming: 2 bases; J trimming: 5 bases; junction bases outside the gene matches: 3.

This clonotype was found a few times. The chain employs TRBV6-2 or TRBV6-3 and TRBJ2-3; tentatively, D is TRBD1 or TRBD2 (5 bases each). Germline lookup yields CDR1 MNHEY and CDR2 SVGEGT. Trimming took off 6 bases at V and 0 bases at J, with 19 bases between the two ends. The CDR3 is 17 residues long. DNA of the CDR3: TGTGCCAGCAGCGATCCGGGACGGATAACTAGCACAGATACGCAGTATTTT. It yields the protein CASSDPGRITSTDTQYF.

This chain links TRBV20-1 with TRBJ1-5; tentative D call: TRBD1 (6 bases). The CDR3 runs to 14 residues. The V gene's germline CDR1 is DFQATT and CDR2 SNEGSKA (reference sequence). The V gene lost 6 bases and the J gene lost 4 bases, with 16 bases spanning the gap. CDR3 residues: CSAGAGFSNQPQHF. CDR3 in DNA: TGCAGTGCGGGGGCGGGATTCTCAAATCAGCCCCAGCATTTT.

The rearrangement links TRBV6-6 to TRBJ2-3, with TRBD1 identical over 7 bases. This CDR3 has 13 amino acids. The trim removed 8 bases at V and 10 bases at J, leaving 12 bases unmatched. Germline V lookup: CDR1 MNHNY, CDR2 SVGAGI (reference sequence). The CDR3 reads CASQGEPIIAQYF. CDR3 DNA sequence: TGTGCCAGCCAGGGGGAGCCCATTATCGCGCAGTATTTT.

This chain links TRBV11-2 with TRBJ2-4; 13 nucleotides agree with TRBD2. The J call is doubtful: the DNA matches TRBJ2-5 better. The CDR3 extends over 17 amino acids. Germline values: CDR1 SGHAT, CDR2 FQNNGV. The CDR3 spells CASSLRTSGGTQETQYF. CDR3 nucleotides: TGTGCCAGCAGCTTGCGGACTAGCGGGGGAACCCAAGAGACCCAGTACTTC.

The genes are TRBV6-2 or TRBV6-3 and TRBJ2-5; D possibly corresponds to TRBD2 (5 bases). TRBJ2-7 matches the DNA end more closely, so the J call is doubtful. The germline gives CDR1 MNHEY, CDR2 SVGEGT. This CDR3 contains 15 residues. The CDR3 loop reads CASSPGDTRIYEQYF. CDR3 sequence (DNA): TGTGCCAGCAGCCCCGGGGATACGCGGATCTACGAGCAGTACTTC.

The chain links TRBV28 to TRBJ2-4; TRBD2 might be the D (5 bases). The germline V gene encodes CDR1 MDHEN and CDR2 SYDVKM. This CDR3 comprises 14 residues. Trimming removed 4 bases at V and 13 bases at J, with 20 bases between. CDR3 amino acids: CASSSPMTVEEQYF. The CDR3 nucleotides are TGTGCCAGCAGTTCACCCATGACTGTGGAGGAGCAGTACTTC.

This clonotype has more than one count but fewer than ten. The J gene is TRBJ1-2, the V gene TRBV10-3; D may be TRBD1 (5 bases). V was cut by 7 bases and J by 3 bases, with 9 bases left in between. The CDR3 runs 12 residues. Germline V gene sequence: CDR1 ENHRY, CDR2 SYGVKD. This CDR3 reads CAIKGTDYGYTF. The DNA for the CDR3 is TGTGCCATCAAGGGGACGGACTATGGCTACACCTTC.

The rearrangement uses TRBV20-1 and TRBJ1-5; D possibly corresponds to TRBD1 (5 bases). Trimming removed 5 bases from V and 0 bases from J, with 17 bases in between. CDR3 length: 16 residues. Germline lookup yields CDR1 DFQATT and CDR2 SNEGSKA (reference sequence). This CDR3 is CSAPDGGAHSNQPQHF. In nucleotides, the CDR3 is TGCAGTGCTCCAGACGGAGGGGCTCATAGCAATCAGCCCCAGCATTTT.

The V gene is TRBV6-2 or TRBV6-3, the J gene TRBJ1-2; D gene ambiguous. The CDR3 consists of 16 residues. Between the trimmed V and J ends, which lost 0 bases and 0 bases, there was a span of 11 bases. Germline CDR1 reads MNHEY; CDR2 reads SVGEGT. As DNA, the CDR3 is TGTGCCAGCAGTTACTCGAACGGCCAAACTAACTATGGCTACACCTTC. Translated: CASSYSNGQTNYGYTF.

This chain links TRBV7-2 with TRBJ2-3; 13 positions match TRBD2. This CDR3 has 17 amino acids. V dropped 7 bases and J dropped 5; count of bases not matched to a gene: 12. The germline V gene has CDR1 SGHTA and CDR2 FQGNSA. CDR3 coding DNA: TGTGCCAGCACTAGCCAGGGGACTAGCGGGGACCTAGATACGCAGTATTTT. Translated, it gives CASTSQGTSGDLDTQYF.

The rearrangement joins TRBV4-2 to TRBJ2-6; the D is unclear. Germline lookup yields CDR1 LGHNA and CDR2 YNFKEQ. V was trimmed by 0 bases and J by 0 bases, leaving 12 bases between them. There are 18 residues in the CDR3. CDR3 residues: CASSQDINAFSGANVLTF. The CDR3 region has the DNA TGTGCCAGCAGCCAAGATATCAATGCGTTCTCTGGGGCCAACGTCCTGACTTTC.

This sequence joins TRBV7-2 and TRBJ2-7; D is possibly TRBD1 or TRBD2 (5 bases each). The germline V gene has CDR1 SGHTA and CDR2 FQGNSA. V shed 6 bases and J shed 2 bases, with 14 bases lying between them. The length of the CDR3 is 14 residues. CDR3 nucleotide sequence: TGTGCCAGCAGACCGGGACGGAGAACCTACGAGCAGTACTTC. Translation gives CASRPGRRTYEQYF.

This clonotype appeared a few times. This chain joins TRBV10-1 and TRBJ2-7; 10 bases agree with TRBD1. The ends lost 8 bases at V and 7 bases at J; junction bases unmatched: 14. The length of the CDR3 is 15 residues. From germline, CDR1 is WNHNN and CDR2 SYGVQD (reference sequence). CDR3 nucleotides: TGCGCCAGCGGAACCCGGGACAGGGGTTCGGGAGAGCAGTACTTC. Translation gives CASGTRDRGSGEQYF.

The gene calls are TRBV7-2 and TRBJ1-5; D may be TRBD1 (5 bases). Trimming pared 2 bases from V and 5 bases from J, leaving 10 bases between. This CDR3 spans 14 amino acids. Germline V lookup: CDR1 SGHTA, CDR2 FQGNSA. CDR3 DNA sequence: TGTGCCAGCAGCTTAATAGGGGTAGATCAGCCCCAGCATTTT. Translated: CASSLIGVDQPQHF.

The chain has TRBV20-1 and TRBJ2-5, with D possibly matching TRBD2 (5 bases). The CDR3 spans 14 residues. V lost 3 bases and J lost 5, with 16 bases in between. Germline V gene lookup returns CDR1 DFQATT and CDR2 SNEGSKA (reference sequence). In DNA form, the CDR3 reads TGCAGTGCTAGGGCTCTAGCTTGGCCGGAGACCCAGTACTTC. Translating gives CSARALAWPETQYF.

With respect to this clonotype: An end of the junction does not agree with germline; a read error may underlie this. V gene TRBV7-9 combines with J gene TRBJ2-1; TRBD2 matches 9 bases. Germline V gives CDR1 SEHNR, CDR2 FQNEAQ (reference sequence). CDR3 length: 20 residues. The CDR3 bases are TGTGCCGGCAGCTCGCTTCCCCTAGCGGGGCGTCCTAACTCCTACAATGAGCAGTTCTTC. Translated: CAGSSLPLAGRPNSYNEQFF.

V is TRBV6-6 and J is TRBJ2-6; D is undetermined. CDR3 length equals 14 residues. From germline, CDR1 is MNHNY and CDR2 SVGAGI (reference sequence). Trimming pared 5 bases from V and 1 base from J, leaving 6 bases between. In nucleotides, the CDR3 is TGTGCCAGCAGTAAGGGATCTGGGGCCAACGTCCTGACTTTC. Translated: CASSKGSGANVLTF.

This clonotype showed up just a few times. The chain combines TRBV10-3 with TRBJ2-3; D is tentatively TRBD1 or TRBD2 (5 bases each). This CDR3 region has 15 residues. The germline V gene has CDR1 ENHRY and CDR2 SYGVKD. V gave up 4 bases and J gave up 0 bases, with 11 bases separating them. The CDR3 sequence: CAISVGASSTDTQYF. The CDR3 coding sequence is TGTGCCATCAGTGTCGGGGCCTCTAGCACAGATACGCAGTATTTT.

The chain joins TRBV20-1 to TRBJ2-5, with 9 positions matching TRBD1. With V trimmed by 4 bases and J by 4 bases, 7 bases remained unmatched. This CDR3 has 14 amino acids. Looked up from germline, CDR1 is DFQATT and CDR2 is SNEGSKA (reference sequence). The CDR3 nucleotides read TGCAGTGCTACGCCGGGACAGGGCAGAGAGACCCAGTACTTC. This encodes CSATPGQGRETQYF.

The chain combines TRBV28 with TRBJ2-3, with D uncertain. V lost 6 bases and J 5 bases, leaving 12 bases between the germline ends. Germline CDR1 and CDR2: MDHEN and SYDVKM. This CDR3 spans 13 amino acids. The CDR3 sequence: CASRGPRVDTQYF. CDR3 DNA sequence: TGTGCCAGCAGGGGCCCCCGCGTAGATACGCAGTATTTT.

This sequence joins TRBV29-1 and TRBJ1-5; D is unresolved. This CDR3 has 14 residues. Germline lookup yields CDR1 SQVTM and CDR2 ANQGSEA. Trimming removed 5 bases at V and 0 bases at J, with 11 bases between. CDR3 nucleotides: TGCAGCGTTACTCTAGGAGATAGCAATCAGCCCCAGCATTTT. Translation gives CSVTLGDSNQPQHF.

V gene TRBV28 combines with J gene TRBJ1-2; no clear D gene. Per germline, CDR1 MDHEN and CDR2 SYDVKM. CDR3 length: 13 amino acids. V was cut by 4 bases and J by 12 bases, with 18 bases left in between. The CDR3 here is CASSSGVRSVHTF. As DNA, the CDR3 is TGTGCCAGCAGTTCCGGAGTCCGTTCGGTCCACACCTTC.